One sample yielded the 29 T cell receptor beta chains listed below, sequenced in a study of cytomegalovirus exposure and HLA in healthy donors. Vbeta (60) and Jbeta (13) primers were used in the PCR. Some clones are missing from TCRdb's copy, which holds only in-frame ones; the method was immunoSEQ multiplex PCR. The data contain about 130,000 clones, 83% of them singletons. The material sequenced was PBMCs. These receptors were taken from a woman in her 40s in good health and CMV-seropositive.

In its sample, this clone was seen a few times. This chain uses TRBV5-1 with TRBJ1-4; the D is unclear. V was pared by 7 bases and J by 4 bases, with 11 bases between. The germline V gene encodes CDR1 SGHRS and CDR2 YFSETQ. The CDR3 loop spans 13 amino acids. CDR3 bases: TGCGCCAGCCGTACAGCCGTTAATGAAAAACTGTTTTTT. Translated, it gives CASRTAVNEKLFF.

The chain links TRBV6-5 to TRBJ1-1, with D possibly being TRBD1 (5 bases). The V and J ends lost 5 bases and 2 bases respectively, with 9 bases between them. The germline V gene encodes CDR1 MNHEY and CDR2 SVGAGI. The CDR3 totals 13 residues. The CDR3 DNA sequence: TGTGCCAGCAGTGCGGGGACCAACACTGAAGCTTTCTTT. Protein: CASSAGTNTEAFF.

The chain uses TRBV28 and TRBJ1-2; no clear D gene. The CDR3 loop spans 10 amino acids. Germline lookup yields CDR1 MDHEN and CDR2 SYDVKM. V lost 3 bases to trimming and J lost 7 bases, with 3 bases between them. As DNA, the CDR3 is TGTGCCAGCAGTTTCTCTGGCTACACCTTC. Its protein product is CASSFSGYTF.

The gene calls are TRBV6-6 and TRBJ2-7; a weak D match, TRBD1 (5 bases). V was clipped by 2 bases and J by 1 base, with 6 bases between them. The CDR3 length is 13 residues. Germline V lookup: CDR1 MNHNY, CDR2 SVGAGI (reference sequence). The CDR3 DNA reads TGTGCCAGCAGTTACCCAGGGTCCTACGAGCAGTACTTC. Amino acid sequence: CASSYPGSYEQYF.

CDR3 sequence reads: CASSELAGTTDTQYF. CDR3 sequence (DNA): TGTGCCAGCAGTGAACTAGCGGGGACCACAGATACGCAGTATTTT. This chain uses TRBV25-1 with TRBJ2-3; 9 bases match TRBD2. Germline-derived CDR1 and CDR2 are MGHDK and SYGVNS. This CDR3 region has 15 residues. Trimming cost V 2 bases and J 2 bases; bases outside gene matches: 2.

The J gene is TRBJ2-1, the V gene TRBV29-1, with TRBD2 identical over 12 bases. J lost 4 bases, V lost 6 bases, and 4 bases had no gene match. Germline V gene lookup returns CDR1 SQVTM and CDR2 ANQGSEA. The CDR3 contains 14 residues. The CDR3 coding sequence is TGCAGCGTGACTAGCGGGAGTTTGTACAATGAGCAGTTCTTC. It yields the protein CSVTSGSLYNEQFF.

The chain carries TRBV4-1 and TRBJ1-2, with 7 nucleotides matching TRBD1. The trim removed 3 bases at V and 4 bases at J, leaving 8 bases unmatched. From germline, CDR1 is MGHRA and CDR2 YSYEKL. The CDR3 loop spans 15 amino acids. The CDR3 loop is CASSQPGQTIYGYTF. The CDR3 bases are TGCGCCAGCAGCCAGCCGGGACAGACGATCTATGGCTACACCTTC.

This chain uses TRBV5-4 with TRBJ2-1; D is perhaps TRBD2 (6 bases). Germline CDR1 reads SGHNT; CDR2 reads YYREEE (reference sequence). The germline V and J ends were trimmed by 4 bases and 6 bases, with 14 bases remaining between them. This CDR3 contains 14 residues. CDR3 bases: TGTGCCAGCAGCCACACAAGGGACTCCAATGAGCAGTTCTTC. Protein sequence: CASSHTRDSNEQFF.

This chain joins TRBV6-5 and TRBJ1-4, with D unclear. V shed 6 bases and J shed 4 bases, with 9 bases lying between them. Germline-derived CDR1 and CDR2 are MNHEY and SVGAGI. This CDR3 contains 13 residues. The CDR3 loop reads CASSLEGNEKLFF. DNA for the CDR3: TGTGCCAGCAGCCTTGAGGGTAATGAAAAACTGTTTTTT.

The chain is built from TRBV19 and TRBJ1-5; no clear D. Trimming pared 6 bases from V and 0 bases from J, leaving 15 bases between. CDR3 length equals 16 residues. Germline CDR1 reads LNHDA; CDR2 reads SQIVND (reference sequence). For the CDR3, the DNA is TGTGCCAGTAGCGTTACGACGGAGTATAGCAATCAGCCCCAGCATTTT. Protein product: CASSVTTEYSNQPQHF.

There are a few counts of this clone. This chain joins TRBV5-1 and TRBJ2-5; 9 nucleotides match TRBD1. Germline CDR1 SGHRS, CDR2 YFSETQ. Losses at the gene ends were 4 bases for V and 4 bases for J; bases not matched to a gene: 5. The CDR3 runs 14 residues. The CDR3, as DNA: TGCGCCAGCAGCGATGGGACAGGGCGAGAGACCCAGTACTTC. It encodes CASSDGTGRETQYF.

The chain is built from TRBV7-8 and TRBJ2-7; 9 nucleotides line up with TRBD2. This CDR3 has 15 amino acids. Per the germline V gene, CDR1 is SGHVS and CDR2 is FQNEAQ. V shed 5 bases and J 9 bases; nucleotides not matched to a gene: 14. The CDR3 reads CASSHKGAGGPRQYF. The CDR3 DNA follows: TGTGCCAGCAGCCATAAGGGGGCGGGAGGGCCTCGGCAGTACTTC.

The genes are TRBV28 and TRBJ1-1, with 11 positions matching TRBD1. The CDR3 is 15 amino acids. Germline-derived CDR1 and CDR2 are MDHEN and SYDVKM. The V and J ends lost 6 bases and 5 bases, in that order; junction bases with no gene match: 8. The CDR3 DNA follows: TGTGCCAGCAGGACGACCGGGACAGGGGGGACTGAAGCTTTCTTT. It is translated as CASRTTGTGGTEAFF.

The V gene is TRBV7-8, the J gene TRBJ2-6; weak D call: TRBD2 (5 bases). Trimming stripped 7 bases from V and 0 bases from J, with 25 bases between. Germline lookup yields CDR1 SGHVS and CDR2 FQNEAQ. This CDR3 comprises 20 residues. The CDR3 loop is CASTLGGSLILRSGANVLTF. Written as DNA, the CDR3 is TGTGCCAGCACCCTTGGAGGCAGCCTTATTCTCCGCTCTGGGGCCAACGTCCTGACTTTC.

V and J are TRBV9 and TRBJ2-3, with D perhaps TRBD2 (5 bases). Germline values: CDR1 SGDLS, CDR2 YYNGEE. The V end lost 4 bases, the J end lost 2 bases, and 8 bases lay between the germline ends. The CDR3 loop spans 13 amino acids. The DNA for the CDR3 is TGTGCCAGCAGCCCGGGGATCACAGATACGCAGTATTTT. It translates to CASSPGITDTQYF.

This chain connects TRBV7-8 to TRBJ1-1, with 7 bases that match TRBD1. Trimming took 3 bases from V and 4 from J; bases not matched to a gene: 11. Germline CDR1 reads SGHVS; CDR2 reads FQNEAQ. The CDR3 is 16 residues long. The CDR3 region has the DNA TGTGCCAGCAGCTTCGACAGGACAGGATGGGTCACTGAAGCTTTCTTT. The encoded protein is CASSFDRTGWVTEAFF.

The genes are TRBV4-2 and TRBJ2-5, with 12 bases matching TRBD2. TRBJ2-7 matches the DNA end more closely, so the J call is doubtful. The CDR3 sequence is 18 residues long. Per the germline V gene, CDR1 is LGHNA and CDR2 is YNFKEQ. The CDR3 here is CASSHGTSGPGYSYEQYF. CDR3 DNA sequence: TGTGCCAGCAGCCACGGGACTAGCGGGCCCGGTTACTCCTACGAGCAGTACTTC.

The gene calls are TRBV19 and TRBJ1-1; tentative D call: TRBD1 (6 bases). The V gene's germline CDR1 is LNHDA and CDR2 SQIVND (reference sequence). The CDR3 has 13 residues. V lost 4 bases to trimming and J lost 6 bases, with 12 bases between them. The CDR3, as DNA: TGTGCCAGTAGTAGACTACAGGGACCTGAAGCTTTCTTT. This codes for CASSRLQGPEAFF.

The rearrangement uses TRBV5-1 and TRBJ2-7, with D uncertain. V was cut by 0 bases and J by 5 bases, with 9 bases left in between. This CDR3 comprises 13 residues. The germline CDR1 and CDR2 sequences are SGHRS and YFSETQ. The CDR3 DNA is TGCGCCAGCAGCTTGGTAGTAGAAAACGAGCAGTACTTC. As protein: CASSLVVENEQYF.

This clone was detected only once. The chain couples TRBV7-9 to TRBJ2-7, with D possibly TRBD2 on 6 matching bases. Trimming took 4 bases from V and 0 from J, leaving 16 bases between them. From germline, CDR1 is SEHNR and CDR2 FQNEAQ (reference sequence). This CDR3 has 16 residues. In DNA form, the CDR3 reads TGTGCCAGCAGCTCTCCAGCCGGGGACTCCTCCTACGAGCAGTACTTC. It codes for CASSSPAGDSSYEQYF.

The J gene is TRBJ2-2, the V gene TRBV6-6, with 13 bases fitting TRBD2. V lost 6 bases and J lost 0; bases outside the gene matches: 1. The CDR3 consists of 16 residues. Looked up from germline, CDR1 is MNHNY and CDR2 is SVGAGI (reference sequence). The chain's CDR3 is CASRGTSGTNTGELFF. The CDR3 DNA reads as TGTGCCAGCAGGGGGACTAGCGGGACGAACACCGGGGAGCTGTTTTTT.

CDR3 sequence: CASTQTGLGTGELFF. The CDR3 bases are TGTGCCAGCACTCAGACTGGCTTGGGCACCGGGGAGCTGTTTTTT. The gene calls are TRBV6-5 and TRBJ2-2; D call uncertain. This CDR3 comprises 15 residues. The V and J ends lost 7 bases and 4 bases respectively, with 16 bases between them. Germline loops: CDR1 MNHEY, CDR2 SVGAGI.

The CDR3 nucleotides read TGCGCCAGCAGCCGACTCACGCGGTCCGAAGAGACCCAGTACTTC. This translates into CASSRLTRSEETQYF. The genes are TRBV4-1 and TRBJ2-5; D ambiguous. The V end was cut by 4 bases, the J end by 3 bases, with 15 bases between. The germline V gene has CDR1 MGHRA and CDR2 YSYEKL. This CDR3 region has 15 residues.

This clone was recorded only once. V gene TRBV23-1 combines with J gene TRBJ2-6; possible D gene TRBD1, 6 bases. TRBV23-1 is given ORF status, its function remaining uncertain. Deletions cut 7 bases from V and 0 bases from J, with 16 bases between. The CDR3 has 17 amino acids. Here the CDR3 DNA reads TGCGCCAGCAACCGGGGACAAAGGGGCTCTGGGGCCAACGTCCTGACTTTC. Protein product: CASNRGQRGSGANVLTF.

V usage is TRBV7-3 and J usage is TRBJ1-1, with 7 positions matching TRBD1. CDR1 SGHTA and CDR2 FQGTGA come from the germline V gene. With 0 bases clipped from V and 2 bases from J, the junction kept 6 bases outside the gene matches. The CDR3 covers 16 residues. DNA of the CDR3: TGTGCCAGCAGCTTAACTCGGGACAGCTTCAACACTGAAGCTTTCTTT. Translating gives CASSLTRDSFNTEAFF.

The V gene is TRBV5-6, the J gene TRBJ2-7; no clear D gene. Germline lookup yields CDR1 SGHDT and CDR2 YYEEEE. Between the trimmed V and J ends, which lost 2 bases and 0 bases, there was a span of 3 bases. The CDR3 contains 12 residues. CDR3 in amino acids: CASSLYSYEQYF. CDR3 nucleotide sequence: TGTGCCAGCAGCTTATACTCCTACGAGCAGTACTTC.

The rearrangement joins TRBV9 to TRBJ1-3, with TRBD1 identical over 7 bases. The ends lost 0 bases at V and 1 base at J; junction bases unmatched: 7. The CDR3 contains 17 residues. Germline V gene lookup returns CDR1 SGDLS and CDR2 YYNGEE. CDR3 nucleotide sequence: TGTGCCAGCAGCGTAGGGCCAGGGGGAGTTTCTGGAAACACCATATATTTT. Its protein is CASSVGPGGVSGNTIYF.

This clone was recorded only once. CDR3 sequence reads: CASSVEGLAGNEQYF. In nucleotides, the CDR3 is TGTGCCAGCAGCGTAGAGGGACTAGCGGGAAACGAGCAGTACTTC. The chain combines TRBV9 with TRBJ2-7; 13 bases map to TRBD2. This CDR3 is built from 15 residues. Trimming at V came to 0 bases and at J to 5 bases, leaving 2 bases not matched to a gene. Germline V gives CDR1 SGDLS, CDR2 YYNGEE. The variable domain in full, with the rest retrieved from reference TRBV9 and TRBJ2-7, is DSGVTQTPKHLITATGQRVTLRCSPRSGDLSVYWYQQSLDQGLQFLIQYYNGEERAKGNILERFSAQQFPDLHSELNLSSLELGDSALYFCASSVEGLAGNEQYFGPGTRLTVT.

This clone was seen more than once but under ten times. The chain carries TRBV6-1 and TRBJ1-4, with D possibly being TRBD1 (5 bases). V lost 3 bases, J lost 8 bases, and 16 bases lay in between. CDR3 length: 15 amino acids. Germline V gene data show CDR1 as MNHNS and CDR2 as SASEGT. Here the CDR3 reads CASSEVPGGREKLFF. The CDR3 bases are TGTGCCAGCAGTGAGGTGCCGGGGGGACGAGAAAAACTGTTTTTT.